Listed below are T cell receptor beta chains from one sample, sequenced in a study of response to subunit inactivated influenza vaccine. TCRdb re-called the RT-PCR reads through MiXCR, storing one row per CDR3 protein. In the table there are 500,000 to 600,000 distinct CDR3 sequences, 10% to 15% of which are singletons. The starting material was PBMCs from blood, obtained more than 35 days after vaccination. Source of these receptors: a man aged 50-59 years who received an inactivated influenza vaccine. CDR3s include the opening cysteine and the closing phenylalanine or tryptophan. D genes are given only for firm matches. Clone size is given for some rows only: seen once, a few or many times, or a class if the clone is expanded.

d_call,j_call,v_call,cdr3_length,clone_size,cdr3_nt,cdr3_aa
-,TRBJ2-1,TRBV10-3,13,-,TGTGCCATCCCCCCTCGAGGGAGGAATGAGCAGTTCTTC,CAIPPRGRNEQFF
-,TRBJ2-1,TRBV7-9,13,-,TGTGCCAGCAGCTTAAGTGTGGAGGGGGAGCAGTTCTTC,CASSLSVEGEQFF
-,TRBJ1-5,TRBV12-3/TRBV12-4,14,-,TGTGCCAGCAGTTTCGGGGGGAAGCGTCAGCCCCAGCATTTT,CASSFGGKRQPQHF
-,TRBJ1-1,TRBV19,13,-,TGTGCCAGTAGTATGGGAAGTGCACATGAAGCTTTCTTT,CASSMGSAHEAFF
TRBD1,TRBJ1-2,TRBV29-1,15,-,TGCAGCGTTGGAATGGGGGACAGGGTATTAGGTGGCTACACCTTC,CSVGMGDRVLGGYTF
TRBD1,TRBJ2-2,TRBV7-6,15,-,TGTGCCAGCAACCCTACAGGGGGTAACACCGGGGAGCTGTTTTTT,CASNPTGGNTGELFF
TRBD1,TRBJ2-1,TRBV2,15,few,TGTGCCAGCATCTTCCCAAGGACAGGGGACAATGAGCAGTTCTTC,CASIFPRTGDNEQFF
-,TRBJ2-7,TRBV7-8,14,-,TGTGCCAGCAGCTTCGACGAACGCTCCTACGAGCAGTACTTC,CASSFDERSYEQYF
-,TRBJ2-7,TRBV10-3,14,few,TGTGCCATCATCCCAACAACCGAACTACACGAGCAGTACTTC,CAIIPTTELHEQYF
-,TRBJ1-2,TRBV10-3,14,few,TGTGCCATCAGCCGCGATTTAAGGGCATATGGCTACACCTTC,CAISRDLRAYGYTF
-,TRBJ1-3,TRBV20-1,14,-,TGCAGTGCTAGAGATCCCAGGGGAGGAAACACCATATATTTT,CSARDPRGGNTIYF
TRBD1,TRBJ2-7,TRBV4-3,15,few,TGCGCCAGCAGCCAAACCCGGACAGGGGCCTACGAGCAGTACTTC,CASSQTRTGAYEQYF
TRBD2,TRBJ2-1,TRBV7-2,15,-,TGTGCCAGCAGCATACTAGCGACCGCCTACAATGAGCAGTTCTTC,CASSILATAYNEQFF
TRBD1,TRBJ1-1,TRBV12-3/TRBV12-4,14,many,TGTGCCAGCAGTCCGGGGACAGGGAGCACTGAAGCTTTCTTT,CASSPGTGSTEAFF
TRBD1,TRBJ2-7,TRBV29-1,12,many,TGCAGCGCCGACAGGGGAGGCTACGAGCAGTACTTC,CSADRGGYEQYF
TRBD2,TRBJ2-3,TRBV20-1,18,few,TGCAGTGCTAGGGTATGGTCTTTAGCGGGAGGACTCACAGATACGCAGTATTTT,CSARVWSLAGGLTDTQYF
TRBD2,TRBJ2-3,TRBV7-2,15,few,TGTGCCAGCAGCTTAGACGGCGGGAGTGCAGATACGCAGTATTTT,CASSLDGGSADTQYF
-,TRBJ1-2,TRBV7-2,14,few,TGTGCCAGCAGCGCCCGTCGAGGGATCTATGGCTACACCTTC,CASSARRGIYGYTF
-,TRBJ2-7,TRBV7-7,15,few,TGTGCTAGCAGCTTAGGACCGGACGGGACCTACGAGCAGTACTTC,CASSLGPDGTYEQYF
TRBD2,TRBJ2-3,TRBV4-2,16,-,TGTGCCAGCAGCTACTCTAGCGGGGGGGCCTCAGATACGCAGTATTTT,CASSYSSGGASDTQYF
-,TRBJ1-2,TRBV24-1,12,few,TGTGCCACCAGGGACCTTAACTATGGCTACACCTTC,CATRDLNYGYTF
-,TRBJ2-1,TRBV9,14,-,TGTGCCAGCAGCCCCGGCCTGGGGTACAATGAGCAGTTCTTC,CASSPGLGYNEQFF
TRBD1,TRBJ1-2,TRBV7-2,13,few,TGTGCCAGCAGCGCCGGACAGGCCGGGGGCTACACCTTC,CASSAGQAGGYTF
-,TRBJ2-3,TRBV3-1,14,few,TGTGCCAGCAGCCACAGCGGCCGCACAGATACGCAGTATTTT,CASSHSGRTDTQYF
-,TRBJ2-3,TRBV4-2,17,-,TGTGCCAGCAGCCGAGGAGGAGCGGAGTCAACCACAGATACGCAGTATTTT,CASSRGGAESTTDTQYF